This passage covers 5 T cell receptor beta chains from one sample sequenced in a study of shared clonotypes between healthy human individuals (dated by TCRdb to 2019 to 2021). Library preparation used the immunoSEQ multiplex PCR assay. The table was pulled from immuneACCESS by TCRdb, which kept in-frame rearrangements only. Such tables lose some clones; where checked, under half of the loss comes from unresolved V genes, and the rest has no known cause. The sample records some 1.4 million clones, roughly 96% of which are singletons. Of the sample, 1% to 1.5% falls within the top ten clones. Source material: naive CD4+ T cells sorted from blood. The sample's cell subset or site label is to be understood as: CD45RA+ positively selected. These receptor sequences come from a man aged 30 to 45 in good health.

V usage is TRBV5-1 and J usage is TRBJ2-7; D is possibly TRBD1 (6 bases). The CDR3 has 14 amino acids. V was clipped by 4 bases and J by 0 bases, with 11 bases between them. Per the germline V gene, CDR1 is SGHRS and CDR2 is YFSETQ. The CDR3 DNA sequence: TGCGCCAGCAGCCCGGGGACATACTCCTACGAGCAGTACTTC. Encoded protein: CASSPGTYSYEQYF.

The rearrangement links TRBV30 to TRBJ1-3; the match to TRBD1 covers 7 bases. V lost 1 base to trimming and J lost 16 bases; unmatched junction nucleotides: 7. CDR1 is GTSNPN, CDR2 SVGIG, per germline (reference sequence). The CDR3 is made up of 11 amino acids. CDR3: CAWSGGGKRYF. CDR3 bases: TGTGCCTGGAGTGGAGGGGGCAAACGGTATTTT.

In DNA form, the CDR3 reads TGCGCCAGCAGTGAGTCGCGTGCAGGACTAGCGGACCATTTCGGGGAGCTGTTTTTT. It codes for CASSESRAGLADHFGELFF. The chain couples TRBV10-1 to TRBJ2-2, with 10 bases matching TRBD2. V shed 0 bases and J 7 bases; nucleotides not matched to a gene: 14. The CDR3 spans 19 residues. Germline CDR1 reads WNHNN; CDR2 reads SYGVQD (reference sequence).

The V and J genes are TRBV11-2 and TRBJ2-2; D possibly corresponds to TRBD1 (6 bases). Deletions cut 1 base from V and 4 bases from J, with 10 bases between. The germline V gene has CDR1 SGHAT and CDR2 FQNNGV. The CDR3 contains 15 residues. The CDR3 region is CASSLGGHSTGELFF. The CDR3 DNA sequence: TGTGCCAGCAGCTTAGGGGGGCACAGCACCGGGGAGCTGTTTTTT.

The CDR3 DNA reads as TGTGCCAGCAGCTTAGAGGCTTGGACTACCTACAATGAGCAGTTCTTC. It is translated as CASSLEAWTTYNEQFF. The V and J genes are TRBV7-8 and TRBJ2-1; a possible D gene is TRBD2 (6 bases). The CDR3 is 16 amino acids. Looked up from germline, CDR1 is SGHVS and CDR2 is FQNEAQ. V gave up 1 base and J gave up 2 bases, with 12 bases separating them.